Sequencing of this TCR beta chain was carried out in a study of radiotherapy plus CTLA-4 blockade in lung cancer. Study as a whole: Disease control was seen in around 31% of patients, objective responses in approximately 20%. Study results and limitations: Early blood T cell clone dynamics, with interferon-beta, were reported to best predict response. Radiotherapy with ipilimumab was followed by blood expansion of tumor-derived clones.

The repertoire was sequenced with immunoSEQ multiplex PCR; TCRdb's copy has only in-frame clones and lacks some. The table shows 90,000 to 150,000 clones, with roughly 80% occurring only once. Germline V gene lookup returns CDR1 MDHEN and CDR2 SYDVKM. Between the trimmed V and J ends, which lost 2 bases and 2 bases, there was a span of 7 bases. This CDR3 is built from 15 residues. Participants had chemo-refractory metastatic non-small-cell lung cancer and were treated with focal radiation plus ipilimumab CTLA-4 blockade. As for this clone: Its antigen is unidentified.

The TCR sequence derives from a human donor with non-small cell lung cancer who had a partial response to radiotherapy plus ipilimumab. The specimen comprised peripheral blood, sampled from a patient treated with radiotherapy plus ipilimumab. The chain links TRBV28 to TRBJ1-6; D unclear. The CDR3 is CASSLLGAYNSPLHF. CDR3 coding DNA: TGTGCCAGCAGTTTACTCGGAGCCTATAATTCACCCCTCCACTTT.